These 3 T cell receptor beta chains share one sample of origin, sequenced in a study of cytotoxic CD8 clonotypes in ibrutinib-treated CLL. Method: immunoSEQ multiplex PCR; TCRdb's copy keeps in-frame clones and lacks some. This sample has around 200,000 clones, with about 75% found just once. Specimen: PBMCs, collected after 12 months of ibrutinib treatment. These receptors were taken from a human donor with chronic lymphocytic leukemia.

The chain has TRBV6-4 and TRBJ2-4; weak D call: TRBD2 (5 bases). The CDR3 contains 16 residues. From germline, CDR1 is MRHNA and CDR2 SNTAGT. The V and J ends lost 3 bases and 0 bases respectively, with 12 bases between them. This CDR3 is CASSEQAGIAKNIQYF. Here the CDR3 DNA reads TGTGCCAGCAGTGAGCAAGCCGGGATAGCCAAAAACATTCAGTACTTC.

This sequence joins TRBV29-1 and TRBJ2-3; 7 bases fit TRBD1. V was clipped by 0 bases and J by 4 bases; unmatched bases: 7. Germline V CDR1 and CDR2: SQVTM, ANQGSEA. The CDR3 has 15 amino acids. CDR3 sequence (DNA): TGCAGCGTTGAAGACCTCAACAGGGGAGCAGATACGCAGTATTTT. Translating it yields CSVEDLNRGADTQYF.

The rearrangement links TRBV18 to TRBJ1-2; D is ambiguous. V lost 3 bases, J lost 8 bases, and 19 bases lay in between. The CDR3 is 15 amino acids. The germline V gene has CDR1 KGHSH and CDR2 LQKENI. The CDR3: CASSPRSVPGVGYTF. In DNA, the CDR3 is TGTGCCAGCTCACCTCGCAGCGTTCCTGGTGTAGGCTACACCTTC.